In its sample, the clone carrying this T cell receptor beta chain was seen a few times. Its target is unknown. The data belong to a study of naive and memory T cell subsets. Study-wide points: In naive cells, over 85% of TCR sequences were seen only once.

V was pared by 1 base and J by 7 bases, with 21 bases between. CDR1 is MNHEY and CDR2 is SVGEGT in the germline V gene. The CDR3 sequence is 17 residues long. An equimolar mix of two oligonucleotides served as the beta constant-region primer for TRBC1 and TRBC2. The ligated cDNA underwent four PCR rounds using SP2 and nested alpha and beta constant-region primers. TCRdb processed the UMI-ligation and nested PCR reads anew with MiXCR; each CDR3 protein has one entry. The table includes approximately 80,000 distinct CDR3 sequences, about 9.9% detected once. The chain carries TRBV6-2 or TRBV6-3 and TRBJ2-3, with D tentatively TRBD2 (6 bases). Sequencing used naive CD8+ T cells from blood. The clonotype was recovered from a human donor in good health. Written as DNA, the CDR3 is TGTGCCAGCAGTTACTTCCTGGGGGGAGGCCCCCACAATACGCAGTATTTT. Protein product: CASSYFLGGGPHNTQYF.